These 9 T cell receptor beta chains were sequenced from one sample in a study of shared clonotypes between healthy human individuals. Assay: immunoSEQ multiplex PCR; the TCRdb copy retains only in-frame clones and omits some. The sample lists more than 200,000 clones; about 69% were seen once. Sequenced: memory CD4+ T cells sorted from blood. Indicated subset: CD45RA-negative fraction. Every receptor here comes from a man younger than 45 in good health.

The chain joins TRBV18 to TRBJ2-7; possibly TRBD1 for D (8 bases). V was shortened by 1 base and J by 7 bases, with 11 bases between the two germline ends. This CDR3 has 13 residues. Germline V gives CDR1 KGHSH, CDR2 LQKENI. DNA of the CDR3: TGTGCCAGCTCACCACAACAGGGGGGGGAGCAGTACTTC. Its translation: CASSPQQGGEQYF.

The V and J genes are TRBV7-7 and TRBJ1-5, with D possibly TRBD1 on 5 matching bases. The germline CDR1 and CDR2 sequences are SSHAT and FNYEAQ (reference sequence). The V end lost 5 bases, the J end lost 9 bases, and 14 bases lay between the germline ends. The CDR3 is made up of 13 amino acids. CDR3 in DNA: TGTGCCAGCAGCCCCCAATACGGGGGGCCCCAGCATTTT. Translation gives CASSPQYGGPQHF.

The chain is built from TRBV11-3 and TRBJ2-1; D is perhaps TRBD1 or TRBD2 (5 bases each). Per germline, CDR1 SGHNT and CDR2 YENEEA. Trimming left V 5 bases short and J 4 bases short, with 12 bases between. This CDR3 comprises 14 residues. CDR3 in DNA: TGTGCCAGCAGCCAAGGGACCAAATACAATGAGCAGTTCTTC. Its protein product is CASSQGTKYNEQFF.

J is TRBJ1-5 and V is TRBV27; 8 bases fit TRBD1. The CDR3 runs to 15 residues. V shed 6 bases, J shed 6 bases, and the junction held 10 bases outside the gene matches. Germline CDR1 reads MNHEY; CDR2 reads SMNVEV (reference sequence). CDR3 amino acids: CASRLGTGGGQPQHF. CDR3 sequence (DNA): TGTGCCAGCAGATTGGGGACAGGTGGTGGTCAGCCCCAGCATTTT.

The chain employs TRBV12-5 and TRBJ2-1; D not resolved. The CDR3 covers 12 residues. V was clipped by 5 bases and J by 12 bases, with 14 bases between them. CDR1 and CDR2 from the germline V gene are LGHNT and FRNRAP. The CDR3 DNA follows: TGTGCTAGTGGTACTGCCGGCCTGTGGCAGTTCTTC. Its translation: CASGTAGLWQFF.

This chain links TRBV5-1 with TRBJ2-2; 9 bases match TRBD1. The CDR3 runs to 16 residues. The trim removed 4 bases at V and 0 bases at J, leaving 4 bases unmatched. Germline loops: CDR1 SGHRS, CDR2 YFSETQ. CDR3 protein: CASSNRGPSNTGELFF. For the CDR3, the DNA is TGCGCCAGCAGCAACAGGGGGCCATCGAACACCGGGGAGCTGTTTTTT. Combining the CDR3 with reference TRBV5-1 and TRBJ2-2 gives the whole variable domain KAGVTQTPRYLIKTRGQQVTLSCSPISGHRSVSWYQQTPGQGLQFLFEYFSETQRNKGNFPGRFSGRQFSNSRSEMNVSTLELGDSALYLCASSNRGPSNTGELFFGEGSRLTVL.

This chain links TRBV7-9 with TRBJ2-3, with D possibly matching TRBD1 (6 bases). Per the germline V gene, CDR1 is SEHNR and CDR2 is FQNEAQ (reference sequence). V lost 5 bases and J lost 4, with 19 bases in between. There are 16 residues in the CDR3. In DNA, the CDR3 is TGTGCCAGCAGCCCCAGGGGCGCAGTCCACCCAGATACGCAGTATTTT. It encodes CASSPRGAVHPDTQYF.

The CDR3 is CASSQELAGTYEQYF. The CDR3 DNA reads TGTGCCAGCAGCCAAGAACTAGCGGGTACCTACGAGCAGTACTTC. The chain couples TRBV4-2 to TRBJ2-7, with 9 bases aligning to TRBD2. Unmatched junction bases numbered 2, after V lost 0 bases and J lost 2 bases. CDR1 is LGHNA, CDR2 YNFKEQ, per germline. The CDR3 has 15 amino acids.

This chain connects TRBV20-1 to TRBJ2-1, with D unresolved. The V and J ends lost 7 bases and 1 base respectively, with 5 bases between them. This CDR3 is built from 11 residues. CDR1 is DFQATT, CDR2 SNEGSKA, per germline (reference sequence). DNA for the CDR3: TGCAGTGGGCCGTCCTACAATGAGCAGTTCTTC. Translated: CSGPSYNEQFF.